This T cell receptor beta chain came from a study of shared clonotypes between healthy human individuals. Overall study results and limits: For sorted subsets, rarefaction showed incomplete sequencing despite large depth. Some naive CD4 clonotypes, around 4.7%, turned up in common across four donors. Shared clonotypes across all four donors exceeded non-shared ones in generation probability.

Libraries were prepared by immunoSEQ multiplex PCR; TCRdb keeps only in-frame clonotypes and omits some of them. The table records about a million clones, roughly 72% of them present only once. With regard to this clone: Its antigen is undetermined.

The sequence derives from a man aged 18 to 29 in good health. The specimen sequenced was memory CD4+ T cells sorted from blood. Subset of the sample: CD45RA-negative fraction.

DNA for the CDR3: TGTGCCAGCAGTGACACAGGCCAGGGATCACCCCTCCACTTT. It encodes CASSDTGQGSPLHF. The V gene is TRBV2, the J gene TRBJ1-6, with D possibly TRBD1 on 5 matching bases. Germline CDR1 is SNHLY and CDR2 is FYNNEI. Deletions cut 3 bases from V and 10 bases from J, with 13 bases between. The CDR3 runs to 14 residues.